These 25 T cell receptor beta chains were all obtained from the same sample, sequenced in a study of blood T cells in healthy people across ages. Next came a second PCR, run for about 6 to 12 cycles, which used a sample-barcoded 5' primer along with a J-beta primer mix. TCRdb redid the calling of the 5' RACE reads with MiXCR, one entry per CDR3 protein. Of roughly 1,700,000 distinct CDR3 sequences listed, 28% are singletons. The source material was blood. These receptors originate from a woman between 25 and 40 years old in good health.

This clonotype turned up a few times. The CDR3 DNA reads as TGTGCCAGCAGCTTCACGTCCAAAAACATTCAGTACTTC. It translates to CASSFTSKNIQYF. The J gene is TRBJ2-4, the V gene TRBV5-6; D not certain. The CDR3 consists of 13 residues. Germline V lookup: CDR1 SGHDT, CDR2 YYEEEE. V was pared by 2 bases and J by 2 bases, with 5 bases between.

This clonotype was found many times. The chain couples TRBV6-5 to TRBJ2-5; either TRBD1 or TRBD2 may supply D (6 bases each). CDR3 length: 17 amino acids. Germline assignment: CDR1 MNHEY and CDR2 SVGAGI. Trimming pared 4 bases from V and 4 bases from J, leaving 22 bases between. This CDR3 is CASSSVATGGGRETQYF. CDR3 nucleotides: TGTGCCAGCAGTTCCGTCGCGACAGGCGGAGGGAGAGAGACCCAGTACTTC.

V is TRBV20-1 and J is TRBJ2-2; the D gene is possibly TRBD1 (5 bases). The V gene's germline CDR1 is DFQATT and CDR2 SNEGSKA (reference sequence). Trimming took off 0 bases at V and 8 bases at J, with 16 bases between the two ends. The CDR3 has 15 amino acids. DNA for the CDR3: TGCAGTGCTAGAGAGTTGTCAGGGTCAGGGGGGGAGCTGTTTTTT. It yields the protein CSARELSGSGGELFF.

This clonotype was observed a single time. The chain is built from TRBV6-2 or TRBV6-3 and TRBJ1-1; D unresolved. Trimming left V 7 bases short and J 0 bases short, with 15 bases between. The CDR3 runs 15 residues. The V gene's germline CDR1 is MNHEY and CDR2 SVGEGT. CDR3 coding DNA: TGTGCCAGCACTAAAGGCCCCGGAGTGAACACTGAAGCTTTCTTT. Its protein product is CASTKGPGVNTEAFF.

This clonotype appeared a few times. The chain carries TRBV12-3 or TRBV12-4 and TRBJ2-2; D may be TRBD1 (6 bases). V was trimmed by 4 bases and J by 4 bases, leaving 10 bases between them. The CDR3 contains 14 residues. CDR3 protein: CASSWTDPTGELFF. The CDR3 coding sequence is TGTGCCAGCAGTTGGACAGACCCCACCGGGGAGCTGTTTTTT.

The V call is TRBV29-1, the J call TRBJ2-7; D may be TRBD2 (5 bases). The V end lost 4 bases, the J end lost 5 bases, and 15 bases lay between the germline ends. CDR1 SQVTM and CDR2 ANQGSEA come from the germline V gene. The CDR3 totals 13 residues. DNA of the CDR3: TGCAGCGTTGGGAGACGGGGTAGCGACGAGCAGTACTTC. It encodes CSVGRRGSDEQYF.

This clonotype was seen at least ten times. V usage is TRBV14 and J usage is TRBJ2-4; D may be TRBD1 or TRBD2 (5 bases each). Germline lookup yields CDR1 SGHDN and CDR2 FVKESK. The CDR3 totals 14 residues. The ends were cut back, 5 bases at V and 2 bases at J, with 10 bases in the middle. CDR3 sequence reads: CASSLRGTKNIQYF. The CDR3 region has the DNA TGTGCCAGCAGCTTGAGGGGAACCAAAAACATTCAGTACTTC.

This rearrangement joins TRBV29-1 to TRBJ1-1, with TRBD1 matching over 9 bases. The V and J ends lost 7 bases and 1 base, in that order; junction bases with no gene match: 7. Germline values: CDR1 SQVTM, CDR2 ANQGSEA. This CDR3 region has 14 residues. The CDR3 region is CSAGGGQGNTEAFF. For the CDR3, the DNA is TGCAGCGCCGGAGGGGGACAGGGGAACACTGAAGCTTTCTTT. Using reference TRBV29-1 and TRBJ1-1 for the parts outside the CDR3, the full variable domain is SAVISQKPSRDICQRGTSLTIQCQVDSQVTMMFWYRQQPGQSLTLIATANQGSEATYESGFVIDKFPISRPNLTFSTLTVSNMSPEDSSIYLCSAGGGQGNTEAFFGQGTRLTVV.

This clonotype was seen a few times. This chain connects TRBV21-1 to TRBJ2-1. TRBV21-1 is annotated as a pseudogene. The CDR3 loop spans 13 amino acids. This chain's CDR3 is CASSKGAGNEQFF. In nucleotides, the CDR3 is TGTGCCAGCAGCAAAGGGGCAGGCAATGAGCAGTTCTTC.

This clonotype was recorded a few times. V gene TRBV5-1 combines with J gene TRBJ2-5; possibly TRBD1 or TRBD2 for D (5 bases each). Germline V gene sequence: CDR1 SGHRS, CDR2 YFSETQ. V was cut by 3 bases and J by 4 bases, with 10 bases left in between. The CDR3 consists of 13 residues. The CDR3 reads CASSWDLLETQYF. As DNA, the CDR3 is TGCGCCAGCAGCTGGGACCTCCTAGAGACCCAGTACTTC.

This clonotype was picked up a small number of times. CDR3 nucleotides: TGTGCCAGCAGGATGGGGACAAGCAACTACAATGAGCAGTTCTTC. This translates into CASRMGTSNYNEQFF. The chain couples TRBV6-4 to TRBJ2-1, with D perhaps matching TRBD1 (6 bases). The germline CDR1 and CDR2 sequences are MRHNA and SNTAGT. The V end lost 6 bases, the J end lost 3 bases, and 15 bases lay between the germline ends. The CDR3 totals 15 residues.

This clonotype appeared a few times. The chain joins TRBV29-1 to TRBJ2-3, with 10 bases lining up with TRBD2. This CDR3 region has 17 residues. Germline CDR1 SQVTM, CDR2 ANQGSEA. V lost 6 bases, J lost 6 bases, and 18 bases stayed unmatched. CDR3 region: CSVLRQRGGSFLDTQYF. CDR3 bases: TGCAGCGTCCTCCGGCAGCGGGGGGGCTCATTTTTGGATACGCAGTATTTT.

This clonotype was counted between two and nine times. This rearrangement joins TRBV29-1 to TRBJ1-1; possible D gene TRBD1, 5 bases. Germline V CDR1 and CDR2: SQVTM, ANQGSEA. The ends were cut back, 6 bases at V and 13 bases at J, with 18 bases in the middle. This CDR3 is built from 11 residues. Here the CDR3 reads CSVGDEGQGFF. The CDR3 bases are TGCAGCGTGGGGGATGAGGGCCAAGGTTTCTTT.

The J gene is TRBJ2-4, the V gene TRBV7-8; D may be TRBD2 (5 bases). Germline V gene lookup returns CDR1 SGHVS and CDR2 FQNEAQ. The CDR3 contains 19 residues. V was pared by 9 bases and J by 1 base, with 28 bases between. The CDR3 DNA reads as TGTGCCAGTAATTCTATCGTGGGAGCGGCGACACGGGCCAAAAACATTCAGTACTTC. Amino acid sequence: CASNSIVGAATRAKNIQYF.

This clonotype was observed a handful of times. The DNA for the CDR3 is TGTGCCAGCAGTTACTCGAGCAGGGTAGGCAATCAGCCCCAGCATTTT. Translated: CASSYSSRVGNQPQHF. The chain has TRBV6-5 and TRBJ1-5; tentatively, D is TRBD1 (5 bases). Germline CDR1 and CDR2: MNHEY and SVGAGI. The CDR3 is made up of 16 amino acids. V lost 0 bases and J 2 bases, leaving 11 bases between the germline ends.

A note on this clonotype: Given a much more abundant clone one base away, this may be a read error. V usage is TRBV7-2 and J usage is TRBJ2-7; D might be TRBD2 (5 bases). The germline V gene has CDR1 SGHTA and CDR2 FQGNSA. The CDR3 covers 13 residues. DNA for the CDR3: TGTGCCAGCAGCTTTGCCGGGAACTACGAGCGGTACTTC. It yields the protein CASSFAGNYERYF. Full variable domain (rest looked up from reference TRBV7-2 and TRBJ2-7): GAGVSQSPSNKVTEKGKDVELRCDPISGHTALYWYRQSLGQGLEFLIYFQGNSAPDKSGLPSDRFSAERTGGSVSTLTIQRTQQEDSAVYLCASSFAGNYERYFGPGTRLTVT.

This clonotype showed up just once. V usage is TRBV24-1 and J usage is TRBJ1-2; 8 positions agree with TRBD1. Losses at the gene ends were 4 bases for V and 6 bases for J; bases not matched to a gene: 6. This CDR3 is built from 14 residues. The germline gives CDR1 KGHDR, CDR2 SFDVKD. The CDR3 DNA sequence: TGTGCCACCAGTGACCCGCTGACAGGGGATGGCTACACCTTC. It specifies CATSDPLTGDGYTF.

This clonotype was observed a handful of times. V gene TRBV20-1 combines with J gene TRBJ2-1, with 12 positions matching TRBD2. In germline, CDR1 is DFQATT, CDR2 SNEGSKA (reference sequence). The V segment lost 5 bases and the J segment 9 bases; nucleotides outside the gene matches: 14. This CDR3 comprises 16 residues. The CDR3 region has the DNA TGCAGTGCTCTAAGGACTAGCGGGGCGATCCGGCTTGAGCAGTTCTTC. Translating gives CSALRTSGAIRLEQFF.

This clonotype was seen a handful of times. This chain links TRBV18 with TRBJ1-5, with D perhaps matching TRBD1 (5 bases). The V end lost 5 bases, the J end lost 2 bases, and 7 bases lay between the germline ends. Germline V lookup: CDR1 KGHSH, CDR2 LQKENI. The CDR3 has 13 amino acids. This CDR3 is CASSSTGNQPQHF. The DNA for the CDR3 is TGTGCCAGCTCATCGACAGGCAATCAGCCCCAGCATTTT. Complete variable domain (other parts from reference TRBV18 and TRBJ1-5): NAGVMQNPRHLVRRRGQEARLRCSPMKGHSHVYWYRQLPEEGLKFMVYLQKENIIDESGMPKERFSAEFPKEGPSILRIQQVVRGDSAAYFCASSSTGNQPQHFGDGTRLSIL.

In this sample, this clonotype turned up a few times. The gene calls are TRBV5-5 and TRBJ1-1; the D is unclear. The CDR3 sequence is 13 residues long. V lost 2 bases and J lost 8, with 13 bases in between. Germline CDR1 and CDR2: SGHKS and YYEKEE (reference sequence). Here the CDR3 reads CASSFWPGQEAFF. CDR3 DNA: TGTGCCAGCAGCTTTTGGCCGGGTCAGGAAGCTTTCTTT.

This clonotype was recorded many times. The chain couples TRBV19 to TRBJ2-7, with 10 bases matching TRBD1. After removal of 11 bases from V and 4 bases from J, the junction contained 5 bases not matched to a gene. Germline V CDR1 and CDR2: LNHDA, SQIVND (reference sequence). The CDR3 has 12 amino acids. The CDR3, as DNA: TGTGCCTGCGGGGACAGGGGATACGAGCAGTACTTC. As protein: CACGDRGYEQYF. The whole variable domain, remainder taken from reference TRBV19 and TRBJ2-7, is DGGITQSPKYLFRKEGQNVTLSCEQNLNHDAMYWYRQDPGQGLRLIYYSQIVNDFQKGDIAEGYSVSREKKESFPLTVTSAQKNPTAFYLCACGDRGYEQYFGPGTRLTVT.

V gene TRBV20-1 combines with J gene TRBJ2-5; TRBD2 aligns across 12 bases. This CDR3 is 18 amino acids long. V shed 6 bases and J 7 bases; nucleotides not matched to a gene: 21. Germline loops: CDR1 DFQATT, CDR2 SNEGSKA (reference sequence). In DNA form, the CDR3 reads TGCAGTGCGTCTAGCGGGGGGGCACCATACCCCCGAGTTAGGACCCAGTACTTC. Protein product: CSASSGGAPYPRVRTQYF.

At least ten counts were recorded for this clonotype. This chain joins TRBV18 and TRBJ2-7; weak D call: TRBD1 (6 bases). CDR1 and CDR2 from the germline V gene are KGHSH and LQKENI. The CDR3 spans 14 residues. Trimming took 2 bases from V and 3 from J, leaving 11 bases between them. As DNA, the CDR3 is TGTGCCAGCTCACCAGGGGGCTACAACTACGAGCAGTACTTC. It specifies CASSPGGYNYEQYF.

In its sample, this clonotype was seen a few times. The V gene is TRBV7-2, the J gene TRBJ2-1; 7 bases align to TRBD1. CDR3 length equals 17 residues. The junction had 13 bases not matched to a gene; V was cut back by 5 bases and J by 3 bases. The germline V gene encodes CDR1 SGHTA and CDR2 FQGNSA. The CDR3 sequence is CASSRNWYRDSYNEQFF. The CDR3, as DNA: TGTGCCAGCAGCAGAAACTGGTATAGGGACAGCTACAATGAGCAGTTCTTC.

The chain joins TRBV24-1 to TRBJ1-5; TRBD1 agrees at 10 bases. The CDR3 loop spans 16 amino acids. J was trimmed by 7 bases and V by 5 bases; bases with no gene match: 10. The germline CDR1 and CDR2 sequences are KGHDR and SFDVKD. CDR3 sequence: CATSATGGTGDQPQHF. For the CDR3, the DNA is TGTGCCACCAGTGCCACAGGCGGGACAGGGGACCAGCCCCAGCATTTT.